This T cell receptor beta chain is from a study of regulatory and conventional T cells in RAG deficiency. Clones were read by immunoSEQ multiplex PCR, and TCRdb kept only the in-frame ones, dropping some. The profile shows around 37,000 clones, 70% to 90% of them singletons. This CDR3 contains 14 residues. Trimming removed 7 bases at V and 2 bases at J, with 9 bases between. Germline CDR1 reads MNHNS; CDR2 reads SASEGT. These data were also filed under a second study, of regulatory T cells. That report adds: The primer mix had 52 TRBV and 13 TRBJ primers. Skewed V and J usage and few unique V-J pairs marked patient repertoires, most in Tregs.

Material: CD8+ T cells sorted from blood. The TCR comes from a human donor in good health. V gene TRBV6-1 combines with J gene TRBJ1-6; perhaps TRBD1 as D (5 bases). The CDR3 coding sequence is TGTGCCAGCATGGGGGACGCCTATAATTCACCCCTCCACTTT. This gives the protein CASMGDAYNSPLHF.